This T cell receptor (beta chain) was identified in a study of spatial heterogeneity in lung cancer. Study-wide context: Alpha-chain sequences were detected in numbers that were consistently lower than beta-chain sequences. Within raw reads, each unique TCR and UMI combination appeared on average more than ten times.

Time point specified: sample taken at primary tumor resection. Whole RNA came from tumor, nontumor lung or frozen PBMC and was sequenced without being sorted. To note about this clonotype: No antigen is known for it.

Trimming removed 1 base from V and 3 bases from J; junction bases left unmatched: 14. Germline loops: CDR1 SGHAT, CDR2 FQNNGV. This CDR3 spans 20 amino acids. Carried by each TCR cDNA molecule was a unique molecular identifier. TCRdb called the 5' RACE reads again in MiXCR, with one record for every CDR3 protein. Counted here are about 82,000 distinct CDR3 sequences, roughly 12% occurring once; the ten biggest clones make up roughly 4.5%. General study points: In blood, ubiquitous expanded tumor TCRs appeared more at resection than follow-up.

The chain links TRBV11-2 to TRBJ2-1; 11 positions match TRBD2. This receptor was obtained from a male donor with early-stage non-small cell lung cancer. This specimen consisted of PBMCs, obtained at surgery. The CDR3 here is CASSLGESILAGVLYNEQFF. The CDR3 region has the DNA TGTGCCAGCAGCTTAGGAGAATCCATACTAGCGGGGGTTCTCTACAATGAGCAGTTCTTC.